What follows are 18 T cell receptor beta chains derived from one specimen sequenced in a study of blood T cell repertoires in COVID-19. Assay used: immunoSEQ multiplex PCR; TCRdb lists only in-frame clones, some missing. In the table there are under 200,000 clones, about 80% of which are singletons. Material: PBMCs or T cells enriched from blood (not recorded which). The receptors were gathered from a woman in her seventies in a cohort exposed to, infected with or recovered from COVID-19 (not recorded which).

CDR3 sequence (DNA): TGTGCCAGCAGCTTGTTGGAGAGAGCGTACAATGAGCAGTTCTTC. This gives the protein CASSLLERAYNEQFF. V gene TRBV11-3 combines with J gene TRBJ2-1; D remains unclear. Germline V gives CDR1 SGHNT, CDR2 YENEEA. V gave up 3 bases and J gave up 4 bases, with 13 bases separating them. The CDR3 length is 15 residues.

The table lists this clone with a few counts. CDR3 coding DNA: TGTGCCAGCAGAAGGACACCCTCCTACAATGAGCAGTTCTTC. Protein product: CASRRTPSYNEQFF. This rearrangement joins TRBV27 to TRBJ2-1; possible D gene TRBD1, 5 bases. In germline, CDR1 is MNHEY, CDR2 SMNVEV (reference sequence). This CDR3 contains 14 residues. Trimming left V 6 bases short and J 0 bases short, with 9 bases between.

The V call is TRBV7-3, the J call TRBJ2-7, with 10 bases aligning to TRBD2. Germline lookup yields CDR1 SGHTA and CDR2 FQGTGA. This CDR3 is built from 15 residues. With 5 bases clipped from V and 5 bases from J, the junction kept 9 bases outside the gene matches. The CDR3 sequence is CASSLAGASINEQYF. CDR3 nucleotides: TGTGCCAGCAGCCTAGCGGGAGCTTCAATAAACGAGCAGTACTTC.

The genes are TRBV5-1 and TRBJ2-7; 7 positions agree with TRBD1. This CDR3 is 16 amino acids long. The trim removed 1 base at V and 0 bases at J, leaving 7 bases unmatched. Germline V gene data show CDR1 as SGHRS and CDR2 as YFSETQ. The CDR3 DNA is TGCGCCAGCAGCTTGAAGACAGGGTTCGGCTCCTACGAGCAGTACTTC. Translated, it gives CASSLKTGFGSYEQYF.

The gene calls are TRBV5-1 and TRBJ1-1; D perhaps matches TRBD1 (6 bases). Trimming left V 3 bases short and J 4 bases short, with 10 bases between. The CDR3 has 13 residues. CDR1 SGHRS and CDR2 YFSETQ come from the germline V gene. CDR3 residues: CASSSTGFTEAFF. The CDR3 region has the DNA TGCGCCAGCAGCTCTACAGGGTTCACTGAAGCTTTCTTT.

This clone showed up just a few times. The chain links TRBV7-2 to TRBJ2-1; D unresolved. Trimming took 4 bases from V and 0 from J, leaving 10 bases between them. Per germline, CDR1 SGHTA and CDR2 FQGNSA. The CDR3 has 15 amino acids. Here the CDR3 reads CASSYDTSSYNEQFF. The CDR3 nucleotides are TGTGCCAGCAGCTACGACACGAGCTCCTACAATGAGCAGTTCTTC.

V and J are TRBV5-4 and TRBJ1-2; D is unresolved. V was shortened by 4 bases and J by 0 bases, with 16 bases between the two germline ends. In germline, CDR1 is SGHNT, CDR2 YYREEE (reference sequence). The CDR3 is 16 amino acids. The CDR3 coding sequence is TGTGCCAGCAGCCCTATCGTGACACCGACTAACTATGGCTACACCTTC. It is translated as CASSPIVTPTNYGYTF.

The chain has TRBV5-4 and TRBJ2-7; 8 nucleotides align to TRBD2. This CDR3 comprises 16 residues. Germline V lookup: CDR1 SGHNT, CDR2 YYREEE (reference sequence). After removal of 0 bases from V and 6 bases from J, the junction contained 11 bases not matched to a gene. Here the CDR3 reads CASSLGGAGLVAEQYF. In nucleotides, the CDR3 is TGTGCCAGCAGCTTGGGAGGGGCGGGACTAGTCGCCGAGCAGTACTTC.

The chain links TRBV5-5 to TRBJ2-1, with TRBD1 matching 7 bases. J gave up 2 bases and V 3 bases, and 5 bases lay outside the gene matches. CDR3 length equals 15 residues. Germline V gene lookup returns CDR1 SGHKS and CDR2 YYEKEE (reference sequence). The CDR3 spells CASSSRQGAYNEQFF. The CDR3 DNA reads TGTGCCAGCAGCTCCCGACAGGGAGCCTACAATGAGCAGTTCTTC.

This clone appeared a few times. This chain uses TRBV6-2 or TRBV6-3 with TRBJ2-4; TRBD1 is a possible D gene (6 bases). There are 18 residues in the CDR3. V was pared by 6 bases and J by 0 bases, with 21 bases between. In germline, CDR1 is MNHEY, CDR2 SVGEGT. The CDR3 protein is CASSPNRAGSVAKNIQYF. As DNA, the CDR3 is TGTGCCAGCAGCCCAAACAGGGCAGGGTCTGTAGCCAAAAACATTCAGTACTTC.

The chain combines TRBV28 with TRBJ2-1, with 10 bases aligning to TRBD2. V lost 2 bases and J lost 10; bases outside the gene matches: 11. CDR1 is MDHEN and CDR2 is SYDVKM in the germline V gene. This CDR3 comprises 16 residues. The CDR3 DNA reads TGTGCCAGCAGTTTACTCCCGGGACTAGCGTCTAGAGAGCAGTTCTTC. Its translation is CASSLLPGLASREQFF. Supplemented by reference TRBV28 and TRBJ2-1, the full variable domain reads DVKVTQSSRYLVKRTGEKVFLECVQDMDHENMFWYRQDPGLGLRLIYFSYDVKMKEKGDIPEGYSVSREKKERFSLILESASTNQTSMYLCASSLLPGLASREQFFGPGTRLTVL.

The CDR3 here is CASSQEPGQGLWTQYF. The DNA for the CDR3 is TGTGCCAGCAGCCAAGAGCCAGGACAGGGCCTTTGGACCCAGTACTTC. This chain uses TRBV4-2 with TRBJ2-5; 8 bases fit TRBD1. Trimming cost V 0 bases and J 7 bases; bases outside gene matches: 10. This CDR3 comprises 16 residues. Germline V lookup: CDR1 LGHNA, CDR2 YNFKEQ.

This chain connects TRBV7-9 to TRBJ1-1; D ambiguous. Between the trimmed V and J ends, which lost 1 base and 7 bases, there was a span of 7 bases. Germline V lookup: CDR1 SEHNR, CDR2 FQNEAQ (reference sequence). The CDR3 spans 12 residues. The chain's CDR3 is CASSLGQNEAFF. The CDR3 DNA is TGTGCCAGCAGCTTAGGGCAGAATGAAGCTTTCTTT.

This clone was seen a few times. The gene calls are TRBV6-5 and TRBJ2-1; tentatively, D is TRBD1 (5 bases). CDR1 is MNHEY, CDR2 SVGAGI, per germline. The V gene lost 4 bases and the J gene lost 7 bases, with 8 bases spanning the gap. There are 12 residues in the CDR3. The CDR3 sequence is CASSSQGNEQFF. For the CDR3, the DNA is TGTGCCAGCAGTTCCCAGGGAAATGAGCAGTTCTTC.

This chain connects TRBV19 to TRBJ1-1; D may be TRBD1 (6 bases). The V gene's germline CDR1 is LNHDA and CDR2 SQIVND (reference sequence). Trimming took off 5 bases at V and 5 bases at J, with 21 bases between the two ends. This CDR3 contains 16 residues. CDR3 nucleotide sequence: TGTGCCAGTAGTGCCCCTGGGCGGGGGCTGGGGACTGAAGCTTTCTTT. This encodes CASSAPGRGLGTEAFF.

V and J are TRBV7-2 and TRBJ1-6, with D tentatively TRBD1 (5 bases). The CDR3 contains 12 residues. V dropped 0 bases and J dropped 13 bases, with 7 bases sitting between them. CDR1 and CDR2 (germline): SGHTA, FQGNSA. DNA of the CDR3: TGTGCCAGCAGCTTAGCAGGGGCGCCCCTCCACTTT. Translating gives CASSLAGAPLHF. Filled out from reference TRBV7-2 and TRBJ1-6, the complete variable domain reads GAGVSQSPSNKVTEKGKDVELRCDPISGHTALYWYRQSLGQGLEFLIYFQGNSAPDKSGLPSDRFSAERTGGSVSTLTIQRTQQEDSAVYLCASSLAGAPLHFGNGTRLTVT.

The chain couples TRBV7-8 to TRBJ1-1, with no clear D. From germline, CDR1 is SGHVS and CDR2 FQNEAQ. V was trimmed by 1 base and J by 10 bases, leaving 10 bases between them. The CDR3 loop spans 12 amino acids. The CDR3, as DNA: TGTGCCAGCAGCTTAGGTCTCAAGCCAGCTTTCTTT. It encodes CASSLGLKPAFF.

This chain joins TRBV9 and TRBJ2-1; D might be TRBD1 (6 bases). CDR1 is SGDLS and CDR2 is YYNGEE in the germline V gene. CDR3 length: 15 residues. Trimming took 0 bases from V and 4 from J, leaving 11 bases between them. The CDR3 loop is CASSVVGGDYNEQFF. CDR3 DNA sequence: TGTGCCAGCAGCGTAGTTGGGGGCGATTACAATGAGCAGTTCTTC.